Following are 8 T cell receptor beta chains from one sample sequenced in a study of Ad26.COV2.S vaccination and SARS-CoV-2 variants. Measured with immunoSEQ multiplex PCR; TCRdb has only the in-frame clones, and not every one. The sample carries around 320,000 clones, approximately 86% recorded once. The treatment here: around 19 received Ad26.COV2.S at low or high dose, single or two shots; roughly 5 received placebo; per-sample allocation not given. Sample collection was performed on day 63 after the first vaccine or placebo injection. The source material was peripheral blood, sampled in a trial of Ad26.COV2.S vaccine versus placebo. The receptors were sampled from a person between 18 and 65 years old who received the Ad26.COV2.S COVID-19 vaccine or a placebo.

This clone has a handful of counts. The CDR3 here is CASSSGRNTYEQYF. CDR3 sequence (DNA): TGTGCCAGCAGCTCGGGACGGAATACCTACGAGCAGTACTTC. The chain joins TRBV11-2 to TRBJ2-7; D tentatively fits TRBD1 or TRBD2 (5 bases each). CDR3 length: 14 amino acids. With 4 bases removed from V and 2 bases from J, the gap between germline ends came to 12 bases. Per the germline V gene, CDR1 is SGHAT and CDR2 is FQNNGV.

The chain carries TRBV7-9 and TRBJ2-7; no firm D call. The CDR3 has 12 amino acids. Trimming shortened V by 5 bases and J by 2 bases, and 7 bases separated the two germline ends. Germline V CDR1 and CDR2: SEHNR, FQNEAQ (reference sequence). DNA of the CDR3: TGTGCCAGCAGCCTCTCCCCCTACGAGCAGTACTTC. Protein product: CASSLSPYEQYF. The variable domain in full, with the rest retrieved from reference TRBV7-9 and TRBJ2-7, is DTGVSQNPRHKITKRGQNVTFRCDPISEHNRLYWYRQTLGQGPEFLTYFQNEAQLEKSRLLSDRFSAERPKGSFSTLEIQRTEQGDSAMYLCASSLSPYEQYFGPGTRLTVT.

The V and J genes are TRBV9 and TRBJ2-5, with TRBD2 matching 11 bases. CDR1 and CDR2 (germline): SGDLS, YYNGEE. J gave up 4 bases and V 0 bases, and 5 bases lay outside the gene matches. The CDR3 has 16 residues. Here the CDR3 DNA reads TGTGCCAGCAGCGTAGGAGTAGGGACTAGCGGAGAGACCCAGTACTTC. Translation: CASSVGVGTSGETQYF. Combining the CDR3 with reference TRBV9 and TRBJ2-5 gives the whole variable domain DSGVTQTPKHLITATGQRVTLRCSPRSGDLSVYWYQQSLDQGLQFLIQYYNGEERAKGNILERFSAQQFPDLHSELNLSSLELGDSALYFCASSVGVGTSGETQYFGPGTRLLVL.

V is TRBV15 and J is TRBJ1-6; no clear D. Germline V gene sequence: CDR1 LNHNV, CDR2 YYDKDF (reference sequence). The CDR3 has 13 amino acids. Trimming left V 3 bases short and J 14 bases short, with 14 bases between. The CDR3 is CATSSFTTRALHF. For the CDR3, the DNA is TGTGCCACCAGCAGCTTTACTACCCGGGCCCTCCACTTT.

This clone was observed a single time. The chain carries TRBV7-2 and TRBJ2-7; D is unclear. V lost 0 bases and J 5 bases, leaving 11 bases between the germline ends. This CDR3 region has 14 residues. Germline loops: CDR1 SGHTA, CDR2 FQGNSA. For the CDR3, the DNA is TGTGCCAGCAGCTTAGCGTTGGCGGTAAACGAGCAGTACTTC. Its protein is CASSLALAVNEQYF.

This sequence joins TRBV10-3 and TRBJ2-1; 11 nucleotides align to TRBD2. V lost 10 bases to trimming and J lost 1 base; unmatched junction nucleotides: 6. Germline CDR1 reads ENHRY; CDR2 reads SYGVKD. The CDR3 is 15 amino acids. The CDR3 nucleotides read TGTGCCACCTTCGGGACTAGCGGTTCCTACAATGAGCAGTTCTTC. It yields the protein CATFGTSGSYNEQFF.

CDR3: CASRSPNTDRGYTF. The CDR3 bases are TGTGCCAGCAGGAGCCCGAACACGGACCGGGGCTACACCTTC. The gene calls are TRBV2 and TRBJ1-2; D ambiguous. CDR3 length: 14 amino acids. The germline V gene has CDR1 SNHLY and CDR2 FYNNEI. The ends were cut back, 6 bases at V and 8 bases at J, with 19 bases in the middle.

There are a few counts of this clone. The DNA for the CDR3 is TGTGCCAGCAGTTTGGCTACAGTCTTACATGAAAAACTGTTTTTT. It encodes CASSLATVLHEKLFF. This chain uses TRBV28 with TRBJ1-4, with no clear D. Germline CDR1 MDHEN, CDR2 SYDVKM. This CDR3 region has 15 residues. Trimming left V 3 bases short and J 6 bases short, with 14 bases between.